The clone carrying this TCR beta chain was detected many times. Germline V gives CDR1 MNHEY, CDR2 SVGEGT. The V and J ends lost 5 bases and 4 bases respectively, with 14 bases between them. The CDR3 is 14 amino acids. This entry comes from a study of blood T cell repertoires in COVID-19. Turning to the study itself: Sites in the United States, Italy and Spain provided acute and convalescent COVID-19 samples. T cells, B-cell-depleted T cells, or PBMCs supplied cDNA or gDNA.

Assay: immunoSEQ multiplex PCR; the TCRdb copy retains only in-frame clones and omits some. The sample carries approximately 50,000 clones, about 77% recorded once. The V gene is TRBV6-2 or TRBV6-3, the J gene TRBJ1-2; TRBD1 is a possible D gene (5 bases). Sequencing used peripheral blood. This TCR was recovered from a man aged 65-85 years with active or convalescent COVID-19. CDR3 region: CASSAWQGSYGYTF. The CDR3, as DNA: TGTGCCAGCAGTGCCTGGCAGGGTTCCTATGGCTACACCTTC.